The T cell receptor (beta chain) under discussion was sequenced for a study of T cells in Graves' hyperthyroidism and ophthalmopathy. Amplified TCR beta CDR3 regions derived from RNA transcripts. Initially, a first-round RT-PCR of the TCR CDR3 employed the HTBI primer set. From the multiplex PCR reads, TCRdb called clonotypes with MiXCR, one entry per CDR3 protein. The profile shows hundreds of thousands of distinct CDR3 sequences, about 20% of them singletons. This clonotype was seen repeatedly, ten times or more. The source of this sequence is a man aged 35 to 55 with Graves' ophthalmopathy. The specimen was blood.

In nucleotides, the CDR3 is TGTGCCAGCAGGGCAGACCCGTACCAAGAGACCCAGTACTTC. Translated, it gives CASRADPYQETQYF. The chain employs TRBV12-3 or TRBV12-4 and TRBJ2-5; no clear D gene. This CDR3 spans 14 amino acids. Trimming took off 6 bases at V and 0 bases at J, with 11 bases between the two ends.